This TCR beta chain was captured in a study of blood T cell repertoires in COVID-19. Study at large: From the United States, Italy and Spain came samples of acute and convalescent COVID-19.

V was trimmed by 1 base and J by 0 bases, leaving 17 bases between them. CDR3 length: 17 amino acids. Repertoires were generated with immunoSEQ multiplex PCR, while TCRdb's copy carries only in-frame clones and drops some. The data hold 140,000 to 150,000 clones, with around 82% observed a single time. The rearrangement uses TRBV5-3 and TRBJ2-7, with D unresolved. TRBV5-3 is assigned to the ORF class and has an uncertain function. This TCR was recovered from a human donor in a cohort sampled during active COVID-19. Sequencing used peripheral blood. The DNA of the CDR3 is TGTGCCAGAAGCTTGCGACACAACGTTGGTTCCTCCTACGAGCAGTACTTC. This translates into CARSLRHNVGSSYEQYF.